A single sample gave rise to the 13 T cell receptor beta chains below, sequenced in a study of T cells after posttransplantation cyclophosphamide (dated by TCRdb to about 2016). Library method: the immunoSEQ multiplex PCR assay. Entries here come from immuneACCESS through TCRdb and include only in-frame sequences with V and J called. Some clones fail to appear in such tables; in the studies checked, an unresolved V gene covers under half of the shortfall, and the cause of the remainder is unknown. The sample comprises 20,000 to 25,000 clones, and every one was counted more than once. Of the sample, 6.6% falls within the top ten clones. Sequencing input: PBMCs. The receptor set was obtained from a woman in her sixties or seventies in good health, CMV-negative, and a related stem cell transplant donor.

This clone was seen more than once but under ten times. A much larger clone differs from this one at a single base, so this may be a read error. The CDR3 DNA reads TGTGCCAGCAGTCACGGAGTCCTCAATGAGCAGTTCTTC. Translation gives CASSHGVLNEQFF. The chain uses TRBV7-2 and TRBJ2-1; D not certain. Trimming pared 6 bases from V and 6 bases from J, leaving 12 bases between. The CDR3 extends over 13 amino acids. Germline V gene data show CDR1 as SGHTA and CDR2 as FQGNSA.

This clone was found a few times. The V call is TRBV28, the J call TRBJ2-7, with D tentatively TRBD2 (6 bases). With 3 bases removed from V and 5 bases from J, the gap between germline ends came to 14 bases. This CDR3 spans 14 amino acids. Germline CDR1 is MDHEN and CDR2 is SYDVKM. As DNA, the CDR3 is TGTGCCAGCAGTTTCGAGGGGAGGCGTGACGAGCAGTACGTC. Its protein is CASSFEGRRDEQYV.

This clone came up many times. The chain links TRBV5-6 to TRBJ2-7; TRBD2 might be the D (5 bases). Germline CDR1 SGHDT, CDR2 YYEEEE. CDR3 length equals 13 residues. Trimming shortened V by 0 bases and J by 7 bases, and 11 bases separated the two germline ends. This CDR3 reads CASSLERLSEQYF. CDR3 bases: TGTGCCAGCAGCTTGGAGCGGTTGTCGGAGCAGTACTTC.

In this sample, this clone turned up many times. The rearrangement links TRBV6-6 to TRBJ2-7, with D maybe TRBD2 (6 bases). The V gene lost 2 bases and the J gene lost 3 bases, with 8 bases spanning the gap. The V gene's germline CDR1 is MNHNY and CDR2 SVGAGI (reference sequence). This CDR3 has 13 amino acids. In DNA form, the CDR3 reads TGTGCCAGCAGTTACGGGGGGATCTACGAGCAGTACTTC. The encoded protein is CASSYGGIYEQYF.

This clone was picked up many times. The chain recombines TRBV19 with TRBJ1-1; perhaps TRBD1 as D (5 bases). Per germline, CDR1 LNHDA and CDR2 SQIVND (reference sequence). The V and J ends lost 5 bases and 0 bases respectively, with 7 bases between them. The CDR3 covers 13 residues. DNA for the CDR3: TGTGCCAGTAGTGAGACAGTGAACACTGAAGCTTTCTTT. Translation gives CASSETVNTEAFF.

This clone was picked up many times. The chain uses TRBV11-1 and TRBJ2-6, with TRBD1 matching 8 bases. The V and J ends lost 5 bases and 0 bases, in that order; junction bases with no gene match: 9. The CDR3 runs 18 residues. Germline V gene data show CDR1 as SGHAT and CDR2 as FQDESV (reference sequence). CDR3 amino acids: CASSNTQGALSGANVLTF. The CDR3 DNA follows: TGTGCCAGCAGCAATACCCAGGGGGCCCTCTCTGGGGCCAACGTCCTGACTTTC.

This clone was observed at least ten times. As DNA, the CDR3 is TGTGCCAGCAATGTGCAGGGTTATATCGAAGAGCAGTTCTTC. Translating it yields CASNVQGYIEEQFF. This rearrangement joins TRBV6-6 to TRBJ2-1, with D perhaps matching TRBD1 (5 bases). Trimming removed 7 bases at V and 10 bases at J, with 20 bases between. This CDR3 has 14 amino acids. Germline CDR1 reads MNHNY; CDR2 reads SVGAGI (reference sequence).

This clone was recorded at least ten times. V gene TRBV10-1 combines with J gene TRBJ2-3; D gene ambiguous. CDR1 and CDR2 (germline): WNHNN, SYGVQD (reference sequence). V shed 7 bases and J shed 6 bases, with 8 bases lying between them. The CDR3 runs 11 residues. The CDR3 loop is CASNPRDTQYF. CDR3 DNA sequence: TGCGCCAGCAACCCCCGGGATACGCAGTATTTT.

The table lists this clone with a few counts. The chain has TRBV7-8 and TRBJ2-1; D not certain. The CDR3 length is 12 residues. Trimming took 3 bases from V and 7 from J, leaving 7 bases between them. Germline loops: CDR1 SGHVS, CDR2 FQNEAQ. CDR3 DNA sequence: TGTGCCAGCAGCTTGGGCCTTAATGAGCAGTTCTTC. This codes for CASSLGLNEQFF.

At least ten counts were recorded for this clone. The chain carries TRBV19 and TRBJ2-1; TRBD1 is a possible D gene (6 bases). The CDR3 contains 15 residues. Trimming stripped 7 bases from V and 6 bases from J, with 19 bases between. The germline gives CDR1 LNHDA, CDR2 SQIVND (reference sequence). The CDR3 protein is CASTDARSRGNEQFF. CDR3 DNA: TGTGCCAGTACAGATGCCCGGTCCAGGGGCAATGAGCAGTTCTTC. The full variable domain, in which reference TRBV19 and TRBJ2-1 provide the parts outside the CDR3, is DGGITQSPKYLFRKEGQNVTLSCEQNLNHDAMYWYRQDPGQGLRLIYYSQIVNDFQKGDIAEGYSVSREKKESFPLTVTSAQKNPTAFYLCASTDARSRGNEQFFGPGTRLTVL.

The table lists this clone with many counts. This chain connects TRBV7-9 to TRBJ2-7; tentatively, D is TRBD1 (6 bases). There are 14 residues in the CDR3. Germline CDR1 and CDR2: SEHNR and FQNEAQ (reference sequence). Trimming pared 5 bases from V and 1 base from J, leaving 12 bases between. Here the CDR3 DNA reads TGTGCCAGCAGCCCAGGGGTAATTTCCTACGAGCAGTACTTC. It codes for CASSPGVISYEQYF. The variable domain in full, with the rest retrieved from reference TRBV7-9 and TRBJ2-7, is DTGVSQNPRHKITKRGQNVTFRCDPISEHNRLYWYRQTLGQGPEFLTYFQNEAQLEKSRLLSDRFSAERPKGSFSTLEIQRTEQGDSAMYLCASSPGVISYEQYFGPGTRLTVT.

This clone has just a few counts. This chain connects TRBV15 to TRBJ1-5; weak D call: TRBD1 (5 bases). From germline, CDR1 is LNHNV and CDR2 YYDKDF (reference sequence). The CDR3 has 15 residues. The ends were cut back, 3 bases at V and 1 base at J, with 10 bases in the middle. The CDR3 DNA reads as TGTGCCACCAGCAGCTCCAGACAGAGCAATCAGCCCCAGCATTTT. It codes for CATSSSRQSNQPQHF.

This clone was counted at least ten times. The V and J genes are TRBV7-8 and TRBJ2-7; possible D gene TRBD2, 6 bases. The CDR3 loop spans 13 amino acids. V was shortened by 5 bases and J by 1 base, with 9 bases between the two germline ends. Germline CDR1 SGHVS, CDR2 FQNEAQ. The CDR3 loop is CASSLSGSYEQYV. CDR3 DNA: TGTGCCAGCAGCCTTAGCGGATCCTACGAGCAGTACGTC.